Included here is one T cell receptor beta chain sequence, with context. This clone may be a read error of a much larger clone one base away. The CDR3 end shows no conserved phenylalanine or tryptophan, and so a read error is likely. This sample's RNA came from whole unsorted tissue. The library came from three nested PCR rounds adapted from ARM-PCR protocols. TCRdb reanalysed the multiplex PCR reads using MiXCR and keeps one entry per CDR3 protein. The table has approximately 120,000 distinct CDR3 sequences, 60% to 70% seen once. These data are taken from a study of tumor and adjacent non-tumor tissue in lung cancer. The wider study: Stage I to III disease affected 10 men and about five women aged about 31 to 80.

CDR1 is WSHSY and CDR2 is SAAADI in the germline V gene. The CDR3 is 16 residues long. The germline V and J ends were trimmed by 2 bases and 4 bases, with 15 bases remaining between them. Sequencing was performed on lung tumor tissue. The genes are TRBV10-2 and TRBJ2-1; tentatively, D is TRBD2 (5 bases). The TCR was taken from a man aged 25 to 45 with non-small cell lung cancer. The CDR3 sequence is CASSERADRRYNEQFL. CDR3 nucleotide sequence: TGCGCCAGCAGTGAGAGAGCGGACCGAAGGTACAATGAGCAGTTCTTA.